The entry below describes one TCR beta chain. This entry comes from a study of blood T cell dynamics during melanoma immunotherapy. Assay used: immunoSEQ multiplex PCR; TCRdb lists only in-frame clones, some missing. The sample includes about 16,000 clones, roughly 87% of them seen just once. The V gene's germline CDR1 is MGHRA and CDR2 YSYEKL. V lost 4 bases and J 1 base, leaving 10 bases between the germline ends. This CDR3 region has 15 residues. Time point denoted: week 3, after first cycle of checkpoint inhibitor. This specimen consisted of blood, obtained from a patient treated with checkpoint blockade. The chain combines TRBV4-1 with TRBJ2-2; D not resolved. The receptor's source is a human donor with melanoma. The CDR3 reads CASSLARLNTGELFF. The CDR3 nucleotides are TGCGCCAGCAGCCTAGCCCGACTGAACACCGGGGAGCTGTTTTTT.